This T cell receptor (beta chain) was retrieved from a study of T-cell memory formation after mild COVID-19. About the research overall: Most TCR clusters belonged to a single donor. Study results and limitations: That cross-reactive memory joined was suggested by some responding clones appearing in pre-infection memory. Later expanders leaned CD4+, whereas clones that contracted between day 15 and 85 were balanced CD4/CD8. CM and EM subsets held most contracting CD4+ clones; EMRA held CD8+ ones.

TCRdb re-called the 5' RACE reads with MiXCR, one entry per CDR3 protein. The data contain some 350,000 distinct CDR3 sequences, around a sixth of them singletons. V lost 5 bases, J lost 10 bases, and 10 bases stayed unmatched. Germline V gene lookup returns CDR1 MNHEY and CDR2 SVGAGI. This CDR3 contains 16 residues. This clonotype was recorded a few times. Its target is unknown. Specimen: PBMCs or a T cell subset sorted from them (not recorded which). This clonotype was obtained from a man aged 18-30 years who had mild COVID-19 (a few samples of this study predate the infection). Cell type and time point are not known. The V gene is TRBV6-5, the J gene TRBJ1-6; 11 bases fit TRBD1. In DNA, the CDR3 is TGTGCCAGCAGTACCAGGGGGGGACAGGGGGGCTCACCCCTCCACTTT. Translation: CASSTRGGQGGSPLHF.